These 22 T cell receptor beta chains share one sample of origin, sequenced in a study of human T cells and chemical hapten exposure. Time point specified: pre-sensitization, week 0. Treatment noted: therapeutic diphenylcyclopropenone sensitization with weekly scalp DPC. MiXCR, run by TCRdb on the RACE reads, gives a single entry per CDR3 protein. Here the sample spans about 300,000 distinct CDR3 sequences, about 5% being singletons. The sequencing used whole blood, collected in connection with sensitization to the hapten diphenylcyclopropenone (DPC). The source of these receptors is a woman aged 18 to 35 with alopecia areata. Some clones in this sample may be carry-over from other donors' samples.

A few counts support this clonotype. The chain is built from TRBV3-1 and TRBJ1-2, with 7 bases matching TRBD1. Trimming removed 3 bases from V and 2 bases from J; junction bases left unmatched: 6. The CDR3 loop spans 15 amino acids. Germline V gives CDR1 LGHDT, CDR2 YNNKEL (reference sequence). The CDR3 DNA is TGTGCCAGCAGCCAGACAGGGCTTTTGAACTATGGCTACACCTTC. Amino acids: CASSQTGLLNYGYTF. Drawing the rest from reference TRBV3-1 and TRBJ1-2, the complete variable domain is DTAVSQTPKYLVTQMGNDKSIKCEQNLGHDTMYWYKQDSKKFLKIMFSYNNKELIINETVPNRFSPKSPDKAHLNLHINSLELGDSAVYFCASSQTGLLNYGYTFGSGTRLTVV.

The chain joins TRBV10-3 to TRBJ1-6; 9 positions match TRBD1. The J segment lost 6 bases and the V segment lost 5 bases, leaving 8 bases of the junction unmatched. The germline V gene has CDR1 ENHRY and CDR2 SYGVKD. The CDR3 extends over 16 amino acids. The CDR3 here is CAISPDRGMGNSPLHF. The CDR3 region has the DNA TGTGCCATCAGTCCGGACAGGGGAATGGGTAATTCACCCCTCCACTTT.

V and J are TRBV12-3 or TRBV12-4 and TRBJ2-5, with unresolved D. The V end was cut by 1 base, the J end by 4 bases, with 7 bases between. The CDR3 totals 13 residues. This CDR3 is CASSLGLPETQYF. Written as DNA, the CDR3 is TGTGCCAGCAGTTTAGGACTGCCAGAGACCCAGTACTTC.

The sample holds many counts of this clonotype. The V and J genes are TRBV11-2 and TRBJ2-3; D call uncertain. The CDR3 spans 14 residues. CDR1 and CDR2 from the germline V gene are SGHAT and FQNNGV. Trimming cost V 5 bases and J 2 bases, with 11 bases left between them. The CDR3 DNA sequence: TGTGCCAGCAGCCCCCAAGGATTCACAGATACGCAGTATTTT. Protein product: CASSPQGFTDTQYF.

This chain uses TRBV27 with TRBJ2-3, with 8 positions matching TRBD2. CDR3 length: 15 residues. Per the germline V gene, CDR1 is MNHEY and CDR2 is SMNVEV (reference sequence). The V and J ends lost 3 bases and 4 bases, in that order; junction bases with no gene match: 6. The CDR3 bases are TGTGCCAGCAGTTTTAGCGGGACACAGGCAGATACGCAGTATTTT. It specifies CASSFSGTQADTQYF.

This clonotype appeared a few times. The chain carries TRBV6-2 or TRBV6-3 and TRBJ1-1; the match to TRBD1 covers 12 bases. The CDR3 runs 17 residues. CDR1 is MNHEY and CDR2 is SVGEGT in the germline V gene. Losses at the gene ends were 6 bases for V and 3 bases for J; bases not matched to a gene: 11. The CDR3 bases are TGTGCCAGCAGCCCCGGGGGACAGGGGGCCGGTTACACTGAAGCTTTCTTT. Translating gives CASSPGGQGAGYTEAFF.

V is TRBV28 and J is TRBJ1-2; 9 positions match TRBD1. Germline CDR1 reads MDHEN; CDR2 reads SYDVKM. J gave up 4 bases and V 3 bases, and 6 bases lay outside the gene matches. The CDR3 is made up of 15 amino acids. The CDR3 bases are TGTGCCAGCAGTTTGGGACAGGGCTTTAGCTATGGCTACACCTTC. Residues: CASSLGQGFSYGYTF.

The V gene is TRBV6-1, the J gene TRBJ2-7; TRBD2 aligns across 9 bases. The CDR3 has 18 amino acids. Germline trimming cut 7 bases from V and 7 bases from J; bases unmatched to any gene: 23. Germline V lookup: CDR1 MNHNS, CDR2 SASEGT. CDR3 bases: TGTGCCAGCACCCGTCAGCCGAGAGTAGCGGGGGCCATCGGGGAGCAGTACTTC. Its protein is CASTRQPRVAGAIGEQYF.

In this sample, this clonotype turned up many times. The chain is built from TRBV12-3 or TRBV12-4 and TRBJ1-2, with 7 bases lining up with TRBD1. V lost 7 bases, J lost 5 bases, and 13 bases stayed unmatched. The CDR3 is made up of 15 amino acids. CDR3 DNA: TGTGCCAGCACCCCCGACAGGGATCTTTGGTATGGCTACACCTTC. Protein sequence: CASTPDRDLWYGYTF.

This clonotype was recorded a few times. V is TRBV12-3 or TRBV12-4 and J is TRBJ2-3; 7 bases map to TRBD2. The CDR3 has 15 residues. Trimming at V came to 6 bases and at J to 3 bases, leaving 9 bases not matched to a gene. The CDR3 here is CASSPSQGGTDTQYF. The CDR3 nucleotides read TGTGCCAGCAGCCCTTCCCAGGGAGGGACAGATACGCAGTATTTT.

The rearrangement links TRBV5-1 to TRBJ1-2; 7 bases map to TRBD1. Germline assignment: CDR1 SGHRS and CDR2 YFSETQ. The CDR3 runs 14 residues. The J segment lost 8 bases and the V segment lost 4 bases, leaving 11 bases of the junction unmatched. CDR3 residues: CASSGGNRGGGYTF. The CDR3 bases are TGCGCCAGCAGCGGGGGAAACAGGGGAGGAGGCTACACCTTC.

This clonotype has more than one count but fewer than ten. The chain employs TRBV29-1 and TRBJ2-1; 8 bases fit TRBD2. V dropped 8 bases and J dropped 2; count of bases not matched to a gene: 2. The CDR3 length is 12 residues. Germline lookup yields CDR1 SQVTM and CDR2 ANQGSEA. The chain's CDR3 is CSREGPYNEQFF. The DNA for the CDR3 is TGCAGCCGGGAGGGGCCCTACAATGAGCAGTTCTTC.

The chain combines TRBV6-2 or TRBV6-3 with TRBJ2-1; unclear D gene. CDR3 length equals 14 residues. V lost 1 base and J lost 8, with 12 bases in between. Germline V gives CDR1 MNHEY, CDR2 SVGEGT. The CDR3 DNA reads TGTGCCAGCAGTTACTGGGAACGTAGGCATGAGCAGTTCTTC. Translation gives CASSYWERRHEQFF.

This clonotype was counted many times. This sequence joins TRBV20-1 and TRBJ2-1, with a tentative D call TRBD1 (7 bases). The CDR3 runs 11 residues. Germline values: CDR1 DFQATT, CDR2 SNEGSKA (reference sequence). V lost 6 bases and J lost 10, with 13 bases in between. The DNA of the CDR3 is TGCAGTGCCACAGGGGACTCCGAGCAGTTCTTC. The encoded protein is CSATGDSEQFF.

This clonotype was counted many times. The chain employs TRBV25-1 and TRBJ1-2; D is unresolved. Germline values: CDR1 MGHDK, CDR2 SYGVNS. V was pared by 4 bases and J by 4 bases, with 10 bases between. The CDR3 consists of 13 residues. CDR3 sequence reads: CASSAGDRYGYTF. DNA for the CDR3: TGTGCCAGCAGTGCGGGCGATCGCTATGGCTACACCTTC.

The rearrangement links TRBV10-3 to TRBJ2-7; D remains unclear. The CDR3 totals 11 residues. Germline V gene data show CDR1 as ENHRY and CDR2 as SYGVKD. V shed 0 bases and J shed 8 bases, with 5 bases lying between them. CDR3 region: CAISESMKQYF. Written as DNA, the CDR3 is TGTGCCATCAGTGAGTCCATGAAGCAGTACTTC.

The V gene is TRBV27, the J gene TRBJ1-5; D not certain. This CDR3 has 16 amino acids. Trimming pared 6 bases from V and 3 bases from J, leaving 18 bases between. Germline assignment: CDR1 MNHEY and CDR2 SMNVEV (reference sequence). In DNA, the CDR3 is TGTGCCAGCAGAGACTCCCAAGGAGTCGCCAATCAGCCCCAGCATTTT. This codes for CASRDSQGVANQPQHF.

The chain is built from TRBV11-1 and TRBJ2-1; 9 bases map to TRBD1. In germline, CDR1 is SGHAT, CDR2 FQDESV (reference sequence). CDR3 length: 13 residues. CDR3 in amino acids: CAGRGQGRDEQFF. The CDR3 nucleotides read TGTGCAGGCCGGGGACAGGGTCGGGATGAGCAGTTCTTC.

This clonotype was recorded many times. The chain couples TRBV18 to TRBJ2-3; the D gene could be TRBD1 or TRBD2 (6 bases each). The V gene's germline CDR1 is KGHSH and CDR2 LQKENI. The CDR3 totals 19 residues. The germline V and J ends were trimmed by 3 bases and 2 bases, with 24 bases remaining between them. CDR3 sequence reads: CASSPTMPGASGATDTQYF. The CDR3 DNA is TGTGCCAGCTCACCTACCATGCCGGGAGCATCAGGGGCCACAGATACGCAGTATTTT. The variable domain in full, with the rest retrieved from reference TRBV18 and TRBJ2-3, is NAGVMQNPRHLVRRRGQEARLRCSPMKGHSHVYWYRQLPEEGLKFMVYLQKENIIDESGMPKERFSAEFPKEGPSILRIQQVVRGDSAAYFCASSPTMPGASGATDTQYFGPGTRLTVL.

This clonotype showed up many times. The chain employs TRBV5-1 and TRBJ1-2; D possibly corresponds to TRBD1 (5 bases). Trimming shortened V by 4 bases and J by 6 bases, and 16 bases separated the two germline ends. CDR1 and CDR2 (germline): SGHRS, YFSETQ. The CDR3 length is 14 residues. CDR3 residues: CASSRLQGSDGYTF. As DNA, the CDR3 is TGCGCCAGCAGCCGCCTCCAGGGAAGTGATGGCTACACCTTC.

The chain employs TRBV5-6 and TRBJ1-1; no clear D gene. With 4 bases removed from V and 10 bases from J, the gap between germline ends came to 14 bases. CDR1 is SGHDT and CDR2 is YYEEEE in the germline V gene. This CDR3 comprises 12 residues. The CDR3 region has the DNA TGTGCCAGCAGCGTGGTGCCCTCCCCAGCTTTCTTT. Translated: CASSVVPSPAFF.

This clonotype showed up just a few times. The V call is TRBV10-3, the J call TRBJ1-1; D remains unclear. V was clipped by 6 bases and J by 6 bases, with 8 bases between them. The CDR3 length is 11 residues. Germline V gene lookup returns CDR1 ENHRY and CDR2 SYGVKD. As DNA, the CDR3 is TGTGCCATCAGGGAGGGCTCTGAAGCTTTCTTT. Its protein product is CAIREGSEAFF.